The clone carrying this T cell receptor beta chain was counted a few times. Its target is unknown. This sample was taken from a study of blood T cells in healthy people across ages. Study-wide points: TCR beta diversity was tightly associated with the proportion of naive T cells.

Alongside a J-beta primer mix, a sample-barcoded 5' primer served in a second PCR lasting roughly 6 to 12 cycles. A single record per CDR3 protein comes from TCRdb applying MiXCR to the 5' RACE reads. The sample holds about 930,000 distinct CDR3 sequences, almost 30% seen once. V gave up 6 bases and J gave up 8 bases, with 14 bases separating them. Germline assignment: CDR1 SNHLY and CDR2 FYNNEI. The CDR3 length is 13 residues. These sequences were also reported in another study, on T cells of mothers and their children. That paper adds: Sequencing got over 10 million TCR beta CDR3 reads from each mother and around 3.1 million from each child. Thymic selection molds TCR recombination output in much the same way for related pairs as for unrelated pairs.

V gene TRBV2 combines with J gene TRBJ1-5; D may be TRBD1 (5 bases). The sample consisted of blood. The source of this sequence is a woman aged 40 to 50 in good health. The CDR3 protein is CASRRRRGEPQHF. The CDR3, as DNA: TGTGCCAGCAGGAGACGAAGGGGAGAGCCCCAGCATTTT.